These T cell receptor beta chains were read from a single sample in a study of cytomegalovirus exposure and HLA in healthy donors. TCRdb keeps only in-frame clones here, not all; method: immunoSEQ multiplex PCR. The sample spans approximately 200,000 clones; the ten largest clones claim around 0.7%. Source material: PBMCs. The receptor source for this set is a boy between 10 and 17 years old in good health and CMV-seronegative. Both conserved end residues are part of each CDR3. D genes are given only for firm matches.

V gene	J gene	D gene	CDR3 protein	CDR3 DNA
TRBV7-2	TRBJ2-3	.	CASIPPRPSSVTQYF	TGTGCCAGCATCCCTCCTAGGCCCTCTAGTGTTACGCAGTATTTT
TRBV27	TRBJ2-1	TRBD2	CASTPGTSGRNEQFF	TGTGCCAGCACCCCTGGGACTAGCGGGCGCAATGAGCAGTTCTTC
TRBV9	TRBJ2-1	.	CASSVDYYNEQFF	TGTGCCAGCAGCGTAGACTACTACAATGAGCAGTTCTTC
TRBV19	TRBJ1-1	.	CASRATVAQGWGNTEAFF	TGTGCCAGTAGAGCGACCGTGGCGCAGGGCTGGGGAAACACTGAAGCTTTCTTT
TRBV7-9	TRBJ2-3	.	CAGARGGTSSTDTQYF	TGTGCCGGGGCCCGAGGGGGAACTTCTAGCACAGATACGCAGTATTTT
TRBV5-1	TRBJ2-7	TRBD1	CASRVSGTDGREQYF	TGCGCCAGCAGGGTCTCCGGGACAGACGGGCGAGAGCAGTACTTC
TRBV5-1	TRBJ2-1	TRBD2	CASSTAGGPNEQFF	TGCGCCAGCAGCACGGCGGGGGGTCCAAATGAGCAGTTCTTC
TRBV7-9	TRBJ1-3	.	CASSPYSQGAGNTIYF	TGTGCCAGCAGCCCATACTCACAGGGCGCTGGAAACACCATATATTTT
TRBV2	TRBJ2-1	.	CASSGLAYNEQFF	TGTGCCAGCAGTGGGCTAGCGTACAATGAGCAGTTCTTC
TRBV19	TRBJ1-1	TRBD1	CATESGTGSTEAFF	TGTGCCACCGAGTCCGGGACAGGGTCAACTGAAGCTTTCTTT
TRBV29-1	TRBJ2-5	TRBD1	CSGTSTGPLQETQYF	TGCAGCGGTACGTCGACAGGGCCCCTCCAAGAGACCCAGTACTTC
TRBV19	TRBJ2-4	TRBD2	CASRVAGALAKNIQYF	TGTGCCAGTAGGGTAGCGGGCGCACTAGCCAAAAACATTCAGTACTTC
TRBV30	TRBJ1-5	.	CAWSVGTTNQPQHF	TGTGCCTGGAGTGTCGGGACAACCAATCAGCCCCAGCATTTT
TRBV29-1	TRBJ2-1	.	CSPARAGGDEQFF	TGCAGCCCCGCCAGGGCTGGAGGGGATGAGCAGTTCTTC
TRBV7-2	TRBJ2-1	.	CASSLALSRVGEQFF	TGTGCCAGCAGCTTAGCGTTGTCGAGGGTAGGTGAGCAGTTCTTC
TRBV18	TRBJ1-1	TRBD1	CASSADRGFMNTEAFF	TGTGCCAGCTCAGCGGACAGGGGATTCATGAACACTGAAGCTTTCTTT
TRBV6-5	TRBJ1-3	.	CASSYSIDYSGNTIYF	TGTGCCAGCAGTTACTCGATTGACTACTCTGGAAACACCATATATTTT
TRBV7-6	TRBJ2-1	TRBD1	CASSSPGQGYNEQFF	TGTGCCAGCAGCTCACCGGGACAGGGCTACAATGAGCAGTTCTTC
TRBV30	TRBJ2-3	.	CAWIPVPVTSTDTQYF	TGTGCCTGGATACCCGTCCCTGTTACTAGCACAGATACGCAGTATTTT
TRBV5-1	TRBJ1-6	.	CASSSYGAPLHF	TGCGCCAGCAGCTCCTACGGAGCGCCCCTCCACTTT
TRBV2	TRBJ2-5	.	CASILDRGETQYF	.
TRBV19	TRBJ1-1	.	CASSARGRGGTEAFF	TGTGCCAGTAGTGCCCGTGGGAGAGGGGGCACTGAAGCTTTCTTT
TRBV6-1	TRBJ1-5	.	CASRQQVSNQPQHF	TGTGCCAGCCGACAACAGGTTAGCAATCAGCCCCAGCATTTT
TRBV7-9	TRBJ1-5	.	CASSKSGVSPQHF	TGTGCCAGCAGCAAGAGCGGCGTTAGTCCCCAGCATTTT
TRBV27	TRBJ2-7	TRBD1	CASREAGQAYEQYF	TGTGCCAGCAGGGAGGCGGGACAGGCCTACGAGCAGTACTTC
TRBV12-5	TRBJ1-2	.	CASGLGDGTLYGYTF	TGTGCTAGTGGTTTGGGGGACGGGACTCTCTATGGCTACACCTTC
TRBV7-9	TRBJ2-7	.	CASSFLGSDRPAYEQYF	TGTGCCAGCAGCTTCCTAGGTTCTGACAGACCAGCGTACGAGCAGTACTTC
TRBV9	TRBJ2-2	.	CASSVDGQNTGELFF	TGTGCCAGCAGCGTAGATGGGCAGAACACCGGGGAGCTGTTTTTT
TRBV5-1	TRBJ1-1	TRBD1	CASRLGTGTEAFF	TGCGCCTCCCGGCTGGGGACAGGGACTGAAGCTTTCTTT
TRBV11-2	TRBJ1-4	.	CASRPLRENNEKLFF	TGTGCCAGCAGACCCCTCCGCGAAAATAATGAAAAACTGTTTTTT
TRBV19	TRBJ1-5	.	CASRRQAPSGYSNQPQHF	TGTGCCAGTAGACGACAGGCCCCATCCGGATATAGCAATCAGCCCCAGCATTTT
TRBV18	TRBJ2-7	TRBD2	CASSPPTSGAHHEQYF	TGTGCCAGCTCACCACCGACTAGCGGGGCTCACCACGAGCAGTACTTC
TRBV5-5	TRBJ1-5	.	CASSQLGLSNQPQHF	TGTGCCAGCAGCCAGCTGGGGCTTAGCAATCAGCCCCAGCATTTT
TRBV28	TRBJ2-7	TRBD2	CASMAGVHEQYF	TGTGCCAGCATGGCGGGGGTCCACGAGCAGTACTTC
TRBV5-1	TRBJ2-5	.	CASSLGTAQETQYF	TGCGCCAGCAGCTTGGGGACAGCGCAAGAGACCCAGTACTTC
TRBV28	TRBJ2-5	.	CASRQSQETQYF	TGTGCCAGCCGACAGTCCCAAGAGACCCAGTACTTC
TRBV4-1	TRBJ1-1	.	CASSQGENTEAFF	TGCGCCAGCAGCCAGGGCGAGAACACTGAAGCTTTCTTT
TRBV6-5	TRBJ1-5	.	CASSYSTTGNQPQHF	TGTGCCAGCAGTTACAGCACCACAGGGAATCAGCCCCAGCATTTT
TRBV28	TRBJ1-4	.	CASSLSGSRQEKLFF	TGTGCCAGCAGTTTATCTGGGAGTCGGCAGGAAAAACTGTTTTTT
TRBV9	TRBJ2-5	.	CASSVEKGSLSETQYF	TGTGCCAGCAGCGTAGAAAAGGGGTCTCTATCAGAGACCCAGTACTTC
TRBV4-2	TRBJ1-4	TRBD1	CASSLGTENEKLFF	TGTGCCAGCAGCCTGGGGACAGAGAATGAAAAACTGTTTTTT
TRBV5-5	TRBJ1-5	.	CASSLVGGTGQPQHF	TGTGCCAGCAGCTTGGTTGGGGGGACGGGTCAGCCCCAGCATTTT
TRBV4-2	TRBJ1-2	.	CASSQDNTNYGYTF	TGTGCCAGCAGCCAAGACAACACCAACTATGGCTACACCTTC
TRBV11-3	TRBJ2-1	TRBD2	CASSLEGTSSYNEQFF	TGTGCCAGCAGCTTAGAGGGGACTAGCTCCTACAATGAGCAGTTCTTC
TRBV19	TRBJ1-1	.	CASSYTGNTEAFF	TGTGCCAGTAGTTATACAGGGAACACTGAAGCTTTCTTT
TRBV2	TRBJ2-1	.	CASRPLGNNEQFF	TGTGCCAGCAGACCCCTAGGCAACAATGAGCAGTTCTTC
TRBV6-5	TRBJ2-7	.	CASSYSGGLAYEQYF	TGTGCCAGCAGTTACTCCGGGGGGCTTGCCTACGAGCAGTACTTC
TRBV28	TRBJ2-6	.	CASSLLGTGANVLTF	TGTGCCAGCAGTTTATTGGGGACAGGGGCCAACGTCCTGACTTTC
TRBV15	TRBJ2-2	TRBD2	CATSIGGIAGGRTGELFF	TGTGCCACCAGCATAGGGGGGATAGCGGGGGGCAGAACCGGGGAGCTGTTTTTT
TRBV19	TRBJ2-7	TRBD2	CASRNGGTYEQYF	TGTGCCAGTAGAAACGGGGGGACCTACGAGCAGTACTTC
TRBV6-5	TRBJ1-2	.	CASKLREESLYGYTF	TGTGCCAGCAAACTGAGGGAGGAGTCCCTCTATGGCTACACCTTC
TRBV4-1	TRBJ2-7	.	CASSRMPGLTYEQYF	TGCGCCAGCAGCCGAATGCCGGGACTGACCTACGAGCAGTACTTC
TRBV4-3	TRBJ2-7	TRBD2	CASSRLFAGAGERVQYF	TGCGCCAGCAGCCGCCTTTTCGCGGGAGCGGGGGAACGGGTGCAGTACTTC